This TCR beta chain was observed in a study of blood T cell repertoires in COVID-19. The V gene's germline CDR1 is SGHDT and CDR2 YYEEEE. V dropped 0 bases and J dropped 0 bases, with 13 bases sitting between them. The CDR3 is 16 residues long. Clones were read by immunoSEQ multiplex PCR, and TCRdb kept only the in-frame ones, dropping some. The sample yields 400,000 to 500,000 clones, approximately 90% seen once. Sample: peripheral blood. The receptor's source is a young woman with active or convalescent COVID-19. V gene TRBV5-6 combines with J gene TRBJ2-7; a possible D gene is TRBD1 (6 bases). DNA for the CDR3: TGTGCCAGCAGCTTGGTTCCAGGGGCGAGCTCCTACGAGCAGTACTTC. Translation gives CASSLVPGASSYEQYF.